Presented here are 27 T cell receptor beta chains from one specimen sequenced in a study of T cell responses to AZD1222 COVID-19 vaccine. TCRdb keeps only in-frame clones here, not all; method: immunoSEQ multiplex PCR. Counted here are some 99,000 clones, roughly 84% occurring once; the ten biggest clones make up approximately 15%. The source material was peripheral blood, sampled on day 0 of AZD1222 vaccination. The receptors here all came from an adult in good health.

This clone was detected a few times. This chain uses TRBV23-1 with TRBJ1-5, with D possibly matching TRBD1 (5 bases). TRBV23-1 is an open reading frame, and its role is uncertain. CDR3 length: 14 residues. With 5 bases removed from V and 7 bases from J, the gap between germline ends came to 15 bases. The CDR3 loop reads CASSLVAGQQPQHF. The CDR3 nucleotides read TGCGCCAGCAGTTTAGTGGCGGGGCAGCAGCCCCAGCATTTT.

The rearrangement joins TRBV2 to TRBJ2-7, with TRBD1 matching 9 bases. The CDR3 spans 14 residues. With 5 bases clipped from V and 1 base from J, the junction kept 3 bases outside the gene matches. Germline loops: CDR1 SNHLY, CDR2 FYNNEI. The CDR3 DNA reads as TGTGCCAGCAGTAGGGACAGGGAGTCCTACGAGCAGTACGTC. Protein: CASSRDRESYEQYV.

This clone has more than one count but fewer than ten. V usage is TRBV2 and J usage is TRBJ2-2, with TRBD2 as a possible D gene (5 bases). The CDR3 is 14 amino acids. The V gene's germline CDR1 is SNHLY and CDR2 FYNNEI. V lost 6 bases and J lost 1, with 9 bases in between. CDR3 nucleotide sequence: TGTGCCAGCAGGGTGGACTTGAACACCGGGGAGCTGTTTTTT. Translating it yields CASRVDLNTGELFF.

This chain links TRBV9 with TRBJ2-1; 10 positions match TRBD2. Germline values: CDR1 SGDLS, CDR2 YYNGEE. CDR3 length equals 15 residues. The trim removed 0 bases at V and 6 bases at J, leaving 3 bases unmatched. The CDR3 sequence: CASSVELAGFNEQFF. Here the CDR3 DNA reads TGTGCCAGCAGCGTAGAACTAGCGGGATTCAATGAGCAGTTCTTC. Full variable domain (remainder filled in from reference TRBV9 and TRBJ2-1): DSGVTQTPKHLITATGQRVTLRCSPRSGDLSVYWYQQSLDQGLQFLIQYYNGEERAKGNILERFSAQQFPDLHSELNLSSLELGDSALYFCASSVELAGFNEQFFGPGTRLTVL.

This chain connects TRBV5-4 to TRBJ1-3; 7 bases match TRBD1. Germline values: CDR1 SGHNT, CDR2 YYREEE (reference sequence). This CDR3 region has 14 residues. Trimming at V came to 3 bases and at J to 4 bases, leaving 4 bases not matched to a gene. CDR3: CASSSGQPGNTIYF. CDR3 DNA: TGTGCCAGCAGCTCGGGACAGCCCGGAAACACCATATATTTT.

This clone was found once. The rearrangement joins TRBV7-2 to TRBJ1-5, with D unresolved. Trimming took off 3 bases at V and 7 bases at J, with 13 bases between the two ends. The CDR3 sequence is 14 residues long. Germline V gene data show CDR1 as SGHTA and CDR2 as FQGNSA. The CDR3 DNA reads TGTGCCAGCAGCTTCCTGGCCGAGGGACAGCCCCAGCATTTT. It codes for CASSFLAEGQPQHF.

CDR3 nucleotides: TGTGCCAGCAGCCCGGCTAGCGGGAGCGGCACAGATACGCAGTATTTT. It codes for CASSPASGSGTDTQYF. The chain is built from TRBV11-3 and TRBJ2-3; 10 bases line up with TRBD2. Germline assignment: CDR1 SGHNT and CDR2 YENEEA. The CDR3 is 16 amino acids. Germline trimming cut 5 bases from V and 1 base from J; bases unmatched to any gene: 6.

The chain has TRBV6-1 and TRBJ2-7; D possibly matches TRBD1 or TRBD2 (5 bases each). V was trimmed by 8 bases and J by 0 bases, leaving 17 bases between them. Germline-derived CDR1 and CDR2 are MNHNS and SASEGT. This CDR3 region has 15 residues. In nucleotides, the CDR3 is TGTGCCAGCGGGGCGAGCCGGGGCCTCTCCTACGAGCAGTACGTC. It codes for CASGASRGLSYEQYV.

The V call is TRBV29-1, the J call TRBJ1-4, with D uncertain. The V and J ends lost 2 bases and 4 bases respectively, with 8 bases between them. The CDR3 extends over 13 amino acids. Germline-derived CDR1 and CDR2 are SQVTM and ANQGSEA. The CDR3 region is CSVESSLNEKLFF. CDR3 in DNA: TGCAGCGTTGAATCCAGTCTTAATGAAAAACTGTTTTTT.

In this sample, this clone turned up once. This chain joins TRBV10-3 and TRBJ1-1, with a tentative D call TRBD1 (5 bases). The CDR3 runs 15 residues. Per germline, CDR1 ENHRY and CDR2 SYGVKD. V was shortened by 0 bases and J by 1 base, with 9 bases between the two germline ends. This CDR3 reads CAISESGGRNTEAFF. The CDR3 bases are TGTGCCATCAGTGAGTCTGGGGGTCGGAACACTGAAGCTTTCTTT.

The rearrangement links TRBV5-1 to TRBJ2-3; the D gene is possibly TRBD2 (6 bases). There are 17 residues in the CDR3. CDR1 SGHRS and CDR2 YFSETQ come from the germline V gene. V gave up 0 bases and J gave up 2 bases, with 16 bases separating them. This CDR3 reads CASSLAFGGVFTDTQYF. CDR3 in DNA: TGCGCCAGCAGCTTGGCCTTTGGCGGGGTTTTCACAGATACGCAGTATTTT.

The chain links TRBV25-1 to TRBJ1-5; weak D call: TRBD1 (5 bases). The length of the CDR3 is 16 residues. The germline V gene has CDR1 MGHDK and CDR2 SYGVNS. Trimming took 7 bases from V and 3 from J, leaving 19 bases between them. The CDR3 bases are TGTGCCAGCAACGACGGCAGGGATGGGAACAATCAGCCCCAGCATTTT. Its protein is CASNDGRDGNNQPQHF.

This chain connects TRBV30 to TRBJ2-3; 7 bases match TRBD2. The V segment lost 3 bases and the J segment 2 bases; nucleotides outside the gene matches: 5. Germline loops: CDR1 GTSNPN, CDR2 SVGIG (reference sequence). The CDR3 runs to 14 residues. CDR3 loop: CAWSKLAFTDTQYF. The CDR3 nucleotides read TGTGCCTGGAGCAAACTAGCGTTCACAGATACGCAGTATTTT.

This clone appeared a single time. The chain employs TRBV2 and TRBJ2-2; D is ambiguous. V lost 3 bases and J 6 bases, leaving 11 bases between the germline ends. Germline loops: CDR1 SNHLY, CDR2 FYNNEI. The CDR3 runs 14 residues. The CDR3, as DNA: TGTGCCAGCAGTGAGGTTCGAGTTCCCGGGGAGCTGTTTTTT. The encoded protein is CASSEVRVPGELFF.

V is TRBV7-9 and J is TRBJ2-3, with D maybe TRBD1 (6 bases). The CDR3 contains 14 residues. V was pared by 5 bases and J by 6 bases, with 15 bases between. Germline V gene data show CDR1 as SEHNR and CDR2 as FQNEAQ (reference sequence). The CDR3 loop is CASSPRGSMDTQYF. The CDR3 DNA sequence: TGTGCCAGCAGCCCAAGGGGGTCCATGGATACGCAGTATTTT.

The rearrangement joins TRBV5-6 to TRBJ1-5, with D perhaps TRBD1 (5 bases). CDR3 length: 15 residues. Germline loops: CDR1 SGHDT, CDR2 YYEEEE. V shed 4 bases and J shed 2 bases, with 13 bases lying between them. CDR3 amino acids: CASSPPGARNQPQHF. The CDR3 coding sequence is TGTGCCAGCAGCCCTCCCGGGGCACGCAATCAGCCCCAGCATTTT.

The chain is built from TRBV29-1 and TRBJ1-4; D gene uncertain. The V end lost 7 bases, the J end lost 7 bases, and 10 bases lay between the germline ends. The CDR3 sequence is 11 residues long. In germline, CDR1 is SQVTM, CDR2 ANQGSEA. CDR3 sequence reads: CSADRGEKLFF. CDR3 nucleotide sequence: TGCAGCGCAGATAGAGGTGAAAAACTGTTTTTT.

The rearrangement uses TRBV10-3 and TRBJ2-3, with 7 nucleotides matching TRBD1. The junction had 2 bases not matched to a gene; V was cut back by 10 bases and J by 4 bases. The CDR3 is 11 amino acids. Germline values: CDR1 ENHRY, CDR2 SYGVKD. The CDR3 sequence: CATTGSDTQYF. The DNA of the CDR3 is TGTGCCACGACAGGGTCAGATACGCAGTATTTT.

CDR3 DNA sequence: TGTGCCAGCAGCGGAGGGACAGGGCTCTACGAGCAGTACGTC. It specifies CASSGGTGLYEQYV. The chain recombines TRBV6-5 with TRBJ2-7, with TRBD1 matching 9 bases. Germline V gives CDR1 MNHEY, CDR2 SVGAGI. V dropped 6 bases and J dropped 3; count of bases not matched to a gene: 6. The CDR3 consists of 14 residues.

V and J are TRBV5-1 and TRBJ1-1; 8 nucleotides agree with TRBD1. V dropped 0 bases and J dropped 7; count of bases not matched to a gene: 8. CDR1 and CDR2 from the germline V gene are SGHRS and YFSETQ. CDR3 length: 15 residues. The CDR3 nucleotides read TGCGCCAGCAGCTTGGTCTTCCAGGGGGCAGGTGAAGCTTTCTTT. Translated: CASSLVFQGAGEAFF.

The J gene is TRBJ2-3, the V gene TRBV4-3; D gene unclear. V lost 4 bases and J 2 bases, leaving 10 bases between the germline ends. Germline V CDR1 and CDR2: LGHNA, YSLEER. This CDR3 has 14 amino acids. CDR3: CASSLSGFTDTQYF. In DNA, the CDR3 is TGCGCCAGCAGCCTATCAGGATTCACAGATACGCAGTATTTT.

The count of this clone is one. V and J are TRBV18 and TRBJ1-1, with D perhaps matching TRBD1 (6 bases). Germline CDR1 and CDR2: KGHSH and LQKENI. V lost 3 bases and J 1 base, leaving 12 bases between the germline ends. CDR3 length: 15 amino acids. The CDR3 DNA follows: TGTGCCAGCTCACCGGGACACCCGCAGAACACTGAAGCTTTCTTT. Protein: CASSPGHPQNTEAFF.

The DNA of the CDR3 is TGTGCCAGCAGCTTCTCGGAGGGGTTTTACTATGGCTACACCTTC. As protein: CASSFSEGFYYGYTF. This sequence joins TRBV7-9 and TRBJ1-2; perhaps TRBD1 as D (5 bases). Germline V gene lookup returns CDR1 SEHNR and CDR2 FQNEAQ (reference sequence). The CDR3 spans 15 residues. The germline V and J ends were trimmed by 3 bases and 3 bases, with 14 bases remaining between them.

The genes are TRBV28 and TRBJ1-5; D might be TRBD1 (6 bases). Per germline, CDR1 MDHEN and CDR2 SYDVKM. V gave up 7 bases and J gave up 4 bases, with 11 bases separating them. This CDR3 is built from 13 residues. The DNA for the CDR3 is TGTGCCAGCATCGGGGGCCGGAATCAGCCCCAGCATTTT. Its translation is CASIGGRNQPQHF.

The rearrangement uses TRBV6-2 or TRBV6-3 and TRBJ1-4; TRBD1 is a possible D gene (6 bases). Germline V gene sequence: CDR1 MNHEY, CDR2 SVGEGT. V gave up 5 bases and J gave up 7 bases, with 17 bases separating them. This CDR3 is built from 15 residues. The CDR3: CASSHRAARSEKLFF. In nucleotides, the CDR3 is TGTGCCAGCAGTCACAGGGCCGCTAGGAGTGAAAAACTGTTTTTT.

V is TRBV5-1 and J is TRBJ1-2; D uncertain. Looked up from germline, CDR1 is SGHRS and CDR2 is YFSETQ. V was cut by 2 bases and J by 8 bases, with 10 bases left in between. The CDR3 covers 12 residues. Here the CDR3 reads CASSLEDTGYTF. CDR3 DNA sequence: TGCGCCAGCAGCTTAGAAGATACGGGCTACACCTTC.

The V call is TRBV4-3, the J call TRBJ2-3; no clear D. V dropped 1 base and J dropped 0 bases, with 8 bases sitting between them. Looked up from germline, CDR1 is LGHNA and CDR2 is YSLEER. CDR3 length: 15 amino acids. CDR3 region: CASSQGLSSTDTQYF. CDR3 nucleotides: TGCGCCAGCAGCCAAGGGCTTTCTAGCACAGATACGCAGTATTTT.